The 27 T cell receptor beta chains in this list originate from one sample, sequenced in a study of beta chain features in type 1 diabetes listed by TCRdb under 2018. Their specific antigens are unknown. The library was made by the immunoSEQ multiplex PCR assay. The entire amount of isolated RNA was reverse transcribed using the High Capacity cDNA Reverse Transcription Kit, so the sequenced TCRB transcripts were expressed ones. Drawn from immuneACCESS, this table holds only the in-frame rearrangements with V and J called that TCRdb kept. Clones are partly lost; checked studies trace under half to an unresolved V gene and leave the rest unexplained. In this sample the table shows hundreds of thousands of clones, roughly 13% of which occur a single time. The ten largest clones add up to approximately 0.021% of the sample. Study-level results and caveats: In all four CD4+ subsets, TCRB CDR3 length was moderately but significantly shorter in type 1 diabetes patients.

Sequenced: naive CD4+ T cells from blood. This specimen's cell subset or site label, interpreted: true naive CD4+ T cells. The source is a man aged 18 to 29 with type 1 diabetes.

This chain connects TRBV12-5 to TRBJ2-3; 7 bases are a match to TRBD1. The germline V gene encodes CDR1 LGHNT and CDR2 FRNRAP. This CDR3 is 16 amino acids long. The V and J ends lost 4 bases and 2 bases, in that order; junction bases with no gene match: 9. CDR3 sequence reads: CASGSGQRGFTDTQYF. CDR3 in DNA: TGTGCTAGTGGTTCGGGACAGCGAGGGTTCACAGATACGCAGTATTTT.

This clone was seen only a few times. The chain has TRBV30 and TRBJ1-1; D ambiguous. V was shortened by 5 bases and J by 0 bases, with 13 bases between the two germline ends. The CDR3 runs 14 residues. Looked up from germline, CDR1 is GTSNPN and CDR2 is SVGIG (reference sequence). As DNA, the CDR3 is TGTGCCTGGCAGCCGGGTATAATGAACACTGAAGCTTTCTTT. This sequence encodes CAWQPGIMNTEAFF.

The chain carries TRBV20-1 and TRBJ1-2; D gene uncertain. The CDR3 sequence is 11 residues long. Germline V CDR1 and CDR2: DFQATT, SNEGSKA (reference sequence). V lost 3 bases, J lost 7 bases, and 9 bases lay in between. CDR3 sequence (DNA): TGCAGTGCTAGCGCGTCGGGTGGCTACACCTTC. It is translated as CSASASGGYTF.

The sample holds a few counts of this clone. The V gene is TRBV10-2, the J gene TRBJ1-3; D gene ambiguous. The CDR3 consists of 13 residues. Germline V lookup: CDR1 WSHSY, CDR2 SAAADI. V was pared by 6 bases and J by 2 bases, with 8 bases between. The CDR3 sequence is CASRRDTGNTIYF. In DNA form, the CDR3 reads TGCGCCAGCAGAAGGGATACTGGAAACACCATATATTTT.

The rearrangement links TRBV7-6 to TRBJ2-2, with 8 bases aligning to TRBD2. The V gene end was trimmed by 5 bases and the J gene end by 2 bases; junction bases not matched to a gene: 10. CDR3 length: 17 amino acids. Per germline, CDR1 SGHVS and CDR2 FNYEAQ. The CDR3 bases are TGTGCCAGCAGCCCAGGAGGGCTAGCGGGTAACACCGGGGAGCTGTTTTTT. This encodes CASSPGGLAGNTGELFF.

This clone has a handful of counts. The chain carries TRBV28 and TRBJ1-4; maybe TRBD1 (5 bases). Germline V gene sequence: CDR1 MDHEN, CDR2 SYDVKM. The ends were cut back, 2 bases at V and 5 bases at J, with 12 bases in the middle. This CDR3 contains 15 residues. CDR3 protein: CASSLLGTANEKLFF. CDR3 nucleotide sequence: TGTGCCAGCAGTTTACTCGGGACGGCCAATGAAAAACTGTTTTTT.

CDR3 bases: TGTGCCAGCAGCTTTACCGACAGGGGGCGAGAGACCCAGTACTTC. It encodes CASSFTDRGRETQYF. The rearrangement joins TRBV7-6 to TRBJ2-5; TRBD1 matches at 10 bases. Germline CDR1 is SGHVS and CDR2 is FNYEAQ. This CDR3 region has 15 residues. V lost 3 bases to trimming and J lost 4 bases; unmatched junction nucleotides: 5.

Of note for this clone: The same CDR3 can be traced to other DNA sequences in this sample. The V and J genes are TRBV6-5 and TRBJ2-7; no definite D call. This CDR3 region has 13 residues. V was cut by 0 bases and J by 3 bases, with 6 bases left in between. CDR1 and CDR2 from the germline V gene are MNHEY and SVGAGI. As DNA, the CDR3 is TGTGCCAGCAGTTACTCGAACAGCTACGAGCAGTACTTC. Translating it yields CASSYSNSYEQYF.

This CDR3 reads CASSMTPNSPLHF. The CDR3 coding sequence is TGTGCCAGTAGTATGACACCAAATTCACCCCTCCACTTT. The chain recombines TRBV19 with TRBJ1-6; D gene uncertain. Trimming removed 3 bases from V and 7 bases from J, with 7 bases in between. Germline V lookup: CDR1 LNHDA, CDR2 SQIVND (reference sequence). The CDR3 is made up of 13 amino acids. Using reference TRBV19 and TRBJ1-6 for the parts outside the CDR3, the full variable domain is DGGITQSPKYLFRKEGQNVTLSCEQNLNHDAMYWYRQDPGQGLRLIYYSQIVNDFQKGDIAEGYSVSREKKESFPLTVTSAQKNPTAFYLCASSMTPNSPLHFGNGTRLTVT.

This chain links TRBV19 with TRBJ2-7; D not certain. V shed 5 bases and J shed 0 bases, with 11 bases lying between them. Germline-derived CDR1 and CDR2 are LNHDA and SQIVND (reference sequence). The CDR3 sequence is 14 residues long. The DNA of the CDR3 is TGTGCCAGTAGTCGAGACACGAGCTCCTACGAGCAGTACTTC. This translates into CASSRDTSSYEQYF.

The chain uses TRBV2 and TRBJ2-1, with 11 bases aligning to TRBD1. Losses at the gene ends were 5 bases for V and 8 bases for J; bases not matched to a gene: 5. Germline loops: CDR1 SNHLY, CDR2 FYNNEI. The CDR3 is 14 amino acids. The CDR3 DNA sequence: TGTGCCAGCAGTCCCGGGACAGGGGGGCATGAGCAGTTCTTC. Residues: CASSPGTGGHEQFF. Full variable domain (remainder filled in from reference TRBV2 and TRBJ2-1): EPEVTQTPSHQVTQMGQEVILRCVPISNHLYFYWYRQILGQKVEFLVSFYNNEISEKSEIFDDQFSVERPDGSNFTLKIRSTKLEDSAMYFCASSPGTGGHEQFFGPGTRLTVL.

This clone was picked up a small number of times. This rearrangement joins TRBV2 to TRBJ2-1; TRBD2 aligns across 10 bases. J lost 6 bases, V lost 6 bases, and 8 bases had no gene match. Germline assignment: CDR1 SNHLY and CDR2 FYNNEI. The CDR3 spans 15 residues. This CDR3 is CASRLGSGGANEQFF. The CDR3 DNA follows: TGTGCCAGCAGATTGGGCAGCGGGGGGGCCAATGAGCAGTTCTTC.

V and J are TRBV6-6 and TRBJ2-1, with 7 nucleotides matching TRBD2. CDR1 is MNHNY and CDR2 is SVGAGI in the germline V gene (reference sequence). This CDR3 contains 14 residues. Trimming cost V 8 bases and J 4 bases; bases outside gene matches: 8. The CDR3: CASDGASGYNEQFF. DNA of the CDR3: TGTGCCAGCGACGGGGCTAGCGGTTACAATGAGCAGTTCTTC.

This clone was counted only a few times. This chain connects TRBV5-6 to TRBJ2-7, with a weak D call TRBD2 (6 bases). The CDR3 loop spans 11 amino acids. Germline-derived CDR1 and CDR2 are SGHDT and YYEEEE. The germline V and J ends were trimmed by 5 bases and 6 bases, with 9 bases remaining between them. The CDR3 loop is CASSWGGEQYF. CDR3 in DNA: TGTGCCAGCAGTTGGGGAGGCGAGCAGTACTTC.

The genes are TRBV5-1 and TRBJ1-4; 7 nucleotides agree with TRBD1. Trimming took 0 bases from V and 8 from J; bases not matched to a gene: 4. The germline gives CDR1 SGHRS, CDR2 YFSETQ. The length of the CDR3 is 14 residues. The CDR3 sequence is CASSLGQGREKLFF. The CDR3, as DNA: TGCGCCAGCAGCTTGGGACAGGGAAGGGAAAAACTGTTTTTT.

V and J are TRBV29-1 and TRBJ1-1, with TRBD1 as a possible D gene (6 bases). The CDR3 runs to 14 residues. The germline V gene has CDR1 SQVTM and CDR2 ANQGSEA. V lost 7 bases and J 3 bases, leaving 18 bases between the germline ends. CDR3 sequence (DNA): TGCAGCGCCCATCCGCAGGGGACTGACACTGAAGCTTTCTTT. It codes for CSAHPQGTDTEAFF.

This chain uses TRBV30 with TRBJ2-4; D may be TRBD2 (7 bases). Germline-derived CDR1 and CDR2 are GTSNPN and SVGIG (reference sequence). With 2 bases removed from V and 0 bases from J, the gap between germline ends came to 14 bases. CDR3 size: 16 residues. CDR3 residues: CAWSPGGFQAKNIQYF. Written as DNA, the CDR3 is TGTGCCTGGAGTCCGGGGGGCTTCCAAGCCAAAAACATTCAGTACTTC.

The V gene is TRBV25-1, the J gene TRBJ1-6; possible D gene TRBD1, 5 bases. This CDR3 region has 16 residues. V was shortened by 5 bases and J by 2 bases, with 13 bases between the two germline ends. Germline CDR1 reads MGHDK; CDR2 reads SYGVNS. CDR3 protein: CASSPPGVAYNSPLHF. The CDR3 DNA follows: TGTGCCAGCAGTCCTCCGGGGGTCGCCTATAATTCACCCCTCCACTTT.

This chain joins TRBV5-4 and TRBJ1-2, with D hard to call. The germline gives CDR1 SGHNT, CDR2 YYREEE (reference sequence). V was trimmed by 0 bases and J by 7 bases, leaving 10 bases between them. There are 13 residues in the CDR3. CDR3 sequence (DNA): TGTGCCAGCAGCTTGGTCGGCGACTTTGGCTACACCTTC. Residues: CASSLVGDFGYTF.

The rearrangement uses TRBV6-5 and TRBJ2-7, with 8 bases identical to TRBD2. CDR1 is MNHEY and CDR2 is SVGAGI in the germline V gene. This CDR3 is 11 amino acids long. The ends lost 11 bases at V and 5 bases at J; junction bases unmatched: 5. The CDR3 DNA reads TGTGCCTCCGGGAGGGGGGACGAGCAGTACTTC. It yields the protein CASGRGDEQYF.

The chain has TRBV30 and TRBJ2-3; 7 nucleotides line up with TRBD2. The CDR3 sequence is 14 residues long. Per germline, CDR1 GTSNPN and CDR2 SVGIG (reference sequence). J was trimmed by 5 bases and V by 2 bases; bases with no gene match: 7. This CDR3 reads CAWSKGLAGDTQYF. The CDR3 region has the DNA TGTGCCTGGAGTAAAGGGTTAGCGGGAGATACGCAGTATTTT.

V usage is TRBV18 and J usage is TRBJ2-3; D is possibly TRBD1 (5 bases). V was shortened by 1 base and J by 4 bases, with 9 bases between the two germline ends. The germline gives CDR1 KGHSH, CDR2 LQKENI. This CDR3 has 14 residues. The CDR3 coding sequence is TGTGCCAGCTCACCACGCAGGGTACCAGATACGCAGTATTTT. As protein: CASSPRRVPDTQYF.

This clone was seen more than once but under ten times. V is TRBV19 and J is TRBJ1-3, with no clear D. CDR3 length equals 14 residues. The ends were cut back, 6 bases at V and 0 bases at J, with 9 bases in the middle. Per the germline V gene, CDR1 is LNHDA and CDR2 is SQIVND (reference sequence). CDR3 amino acids: CASRGVNSGNTIYF. The CDR3 DNA sequence: TGTGCCAGTAGAGGAGTTAACTCTGGAAACACCATATATTTT. The full variable domain, its missing parts supplied by reference TRBV19 and TRBJ1-3, is DGGITQSPKYLFRKEGQNVTLSCEQNLNHDAMYWYRQDPGQGLRLIYYSQIVNDFQKGDIAEGYSVSREKKESFPLTVTSAQKNPTAFYLCASRGVNSGNTIYFGEGSWLTVV.

This clone was observed a handful of times. The chain links TRBV19 to TRBJ2-6, with D uncertain. CDR3 size: 15 residues. Germline CDR1 reads LNHDA; CDR2 reads SQIVND (reference sequence). V lost 7 bases, J lost 0 bases, and 10 bases lay in between. CDR3 coding DNA: TGTGCCAGTACCATCACCCTCTCTGGGGCCAACGTCCTGACTTTC. The encoded protein is CASTITLSGANVLTF.

This clone was detected only a few times. Here the CDR3 reads CASSGGLENIQYF. The DNA for the CDR3 is TGTGCCAGCAGTGGGGGGTTGGAAAACATTCAGTACTTC. This chain connects TRBV2 to TRBJ2-4; D could derive from TRBD1 or TRBD2 (5 bases each). The germline V gene has CDR1 SNHLY and CDR2 FYNNEI. V shed 4 bases and J shed 5 bases, with 9 bases lying between them. The CDR3 loop spans 13 amino acids.

This clone was found a few times. The chain joins TRBV7-9 to TRBJ2-3, with 9 bases lining up with TRBD1. V shed 2 bases and J 4 bases; nucleotides not matched to a gene: 7. The CDR3 totals 16 residues. Germline CDR1 and CDR2: SEHNR and FQNEAQ (reference sequence). CDR3 DNA sequence: TGTGCCAGCAGCTTAAAAGGACAGGGGATCGCAGATACGCAGTATTTT. This gives the protein CASSLKGQGIADTQYF.

The chain carries TRBV4-1 and TRBJ1-6; D remains unclear. CDR1 and CDR2 (germline): MGHRA, YSYEKL. V lost 0 bases and J 13 bases, leaving 19 bases between the germline ends. This CDR3 has 16 residues. The CDR3 reads CASSQDLPEAAGPLHF. The CDR3 DNA sequence: TGCGCCAGCAGCCAAGATCTCCCGGAGGCCGCCGGGCCCCTCCACTTT.